The present TCR beta chain was sequenced within a study of blood T cell repertoires in COVID-19. About the research overall: Donors in the United States, Italy and Spain gave samples during acute or convalescent COVID-19. Sources were T cells, B-cell-depleted T cells, or PBMCs; the material itself was cDNA or gDNA.

Germline V gives CDR1 SGDLS, CDR2 YYNGEE. V was pared by 1 base and J by 3 bases, with 11 bases between. CDR3 size: 14 residues. Generated by immunoSEQ multiplex PCR, the TCRdb table keeps only in-frame clones and is missing some. Of about 170,000 clones in the sample, roughly 86% are singletons; the top ten hold 2.5%. The source of this sequence is a woman older than 75 with COVID-19, enrolled during active disease. The sample was peripheral blood. The chain uses TRBV9 and TRBJ2-7; D is undetermined. Here the CDR3 DNA reads TGTGCCAGCAGCGTAACATCCCGTGGCTACGAGCAGTACTTC. Translating it yields CASSVTSRGYEQYF.